This T cell receptor (beta chain) is from a study of blood T cell repertoires in COVID-19. Data came from immunoSEQ multiplex PCR; TCRdb stores just in-frame clones and leaves some out. The sample yields approximately 150,000 clones, approximately 85% seen once. Per germline, CDR1 SGHDT and CDR2 YYEEEE. The V gene end was trimmed by 3 bases and the J gene end by 4 bases; junction bases not matched to a gene: 4. The CDR3 contains 17 residues. This clonotype was sampled from a human donor with acute or convalescent COVID-19. The donor label of this sample is uncertain. Sequenced input: peripheral blood. The chain couples TRBV5-6 to TRBJ2-2; 15 nucleotides align to TRBD2. The CDR3 coding sequence is TGTGCCAGCAGCTCGGGACTAGCGGGAGGTGGCACCGGGGAGCTGTTTTTT. The encoded protein is CASSSGLAGGGTGELFF. Variable domain in full (rest from reference TRBV5-6 and TRBJ2-2): DAGVTQSPTHLIKTRGQQVTLRCSPKSGHDTVSWYQQALGQGPQFIFQYYEEEERQRGNFPDRFSGHQFPNYSSELNVNALLLGDSALYLCASSSGLAGGGTGELFFGEGSRLTVL.